This passage covers 8 T cell receptor beta chains from one sample sequenced in a study of siplizumab effects on memory and regulatory T cells (dated by TCRdb to 2018 to 2020). No cognate antigen is known for these TCRs. Cells in the mixed lymphocyte reaction were cultured together at 37 degrees C for about 6 days. Libraries were constructed by the immunoSEQ multiplex PCR assay. As stored in TCRdb, this immuneACCESS dataset retains in-frame rearrangements with V and J assigned. A fraction of the clones does not appear; measured against another copy, unresolved V genes explain less than half of the discrepancy, and the remainder lacks a known reason. The sample table shows under 3,500 clones, and more than 45% are seen once. The ten largest clonotypes hold 4.5% to 5.5% of the sample. Sequenced material: CFSE-low (dividing) CD4+ T cells sorted from an allogeneic mixed lymphocyte reaction. Receptor source: a human donor in good health; the cells came from an allogeneic mixed lymphocyte reaction.

The J gene is TRBJ2-1, the V gene TRBV6-1; D uncertain. V dropped 4 bases and J dropped 6 bases, with 7 bases sitting between them. The CDR3 runs to 12 residues. Germline V lookup: CDR1 MNHNS, CDR2 SASEGT. The CDR3, as DNA: TGTGCCAGCAGTGTTACGACCAATGAGCAGTTCTTC. Its translation: CASSVTTNEQFF.

A single count supports this clone. The chain combines TRBV5-1 with TRBJ2-3; 12 bases align to TRBD2. After removal of 3 bases from V and 4 bases from J, the junction contained 3 bases not matched to a gene. The germline gives CDR1 SGHRS, CDR2 YFSETQ. CDR3 size: 15 residues. Here the CDR3 reads CASSSLAGGPDTQYF. The DNA for the CDR3 is TGCGCCAGCAGCTCCCTAGCGGGGGGGCCAGATACGCAGTATTTT.

The V gene is TRBV2, the J gene TRBJ2-3, with D maybe TRBD2 (6 bases). The CDR3 spans 14 residues. The V gene's germline CDR1 is SNHLY and CDR2 FYNNEI. Trimming shortened V by 1 base and J by 5 bases, and 10 bases separated the two germline ends. CDR3: CASSEVRGGDTQYF. Written as DNA, the CDR3 is TGTGCCAGCAGTGAAGTAAGGGGAGGAGATACGCAGTATTTT.

J is TRBJ1-4 and V is TRBV2; 7 bases map to TRBD1. The V gene end was trimmed by 8 bases and the J gene end by 8 bases; junction bases not matched to a gene: 5. Looked up from germline, CDR1 is SNHLY and CDR2 is FYNNEI. The CDR3 extends over 12 amino acids. The CDR3 nucleotides are TGTGCCAGCGTCCAGGGACAGGAAAAACTGTTTTTT. This codes for CASVQGQEKLFF.

In its sample, this clone was seen a few times. This rearrangement joins TRBV5-4 to TRBJ1-3; a possible D gene is TRBD1 (6 bases). The CDR3 totals 18 residues. The germline V gene has CDR1 SGHNT and CDR2 YYREEE (reference sequence). V was pared by 4 bases and J by 0 bases, with 20 bases between. The chain's CDR3 is CASSTYRAAKTSGNTIYF. As DNA, the CDR3 is TGTGCCAGCAGCACCTACAGGGCTGCCAAAACCTCTGGAAACACCATATATTTT.

This chain links TRBV4-2 with TRBJ2-3; D is perhaps TRBD2 (6 bases). In germline, CDR1 is LGHNA, CDR2 YNFKEQ. V was pared by 0 bases and J by 5 bases, with 9 bases between. CDR3 size: 14 residues. CDR3 residues: CASSQEVGGDTQYF. The CDR3 DNA is TGTGCCAGCAGCCAAGAGGTCGGGGGAGATACGCAGTATTTT.

V usage is TRBV6-6 and J usage is TRBJ2-7, with TRBD2 matching 7 bases. The CDR3 covers 15 residues. V was pared by 5 bases and J by 6 bases, with 13 bases of the junction left unmatched. Germline lookup yields CDR1 MNHNY and CDR2 SVGAGI (reference sequence). This CDR3 is CASSPMGGALSEQYF. DNA of the CDR3: TGTGCCAGCAGTCCGATGGGAGGGGCCCTCTCCGAGCAGTACTTC.

This clone was counted only a few times. This chain joins TRBV2 and TRBJ1-5; tentatively, D is TRBD1 (5 bases). Trimming shortened V by 4 bases and J by 4 bases, and 14 bases separated the two germline ends. The CDR3 is 15 amino acids. Per germline, CDR1 SNHLY and CDR2 FYNNEI. CDR3 protein: CASSGYVGGNQPQHF. The CDR3 DNA reads as TGTGCCAGCAGTGGATACGTGGGGGGAAATCAGCCCCAGCATTTT.